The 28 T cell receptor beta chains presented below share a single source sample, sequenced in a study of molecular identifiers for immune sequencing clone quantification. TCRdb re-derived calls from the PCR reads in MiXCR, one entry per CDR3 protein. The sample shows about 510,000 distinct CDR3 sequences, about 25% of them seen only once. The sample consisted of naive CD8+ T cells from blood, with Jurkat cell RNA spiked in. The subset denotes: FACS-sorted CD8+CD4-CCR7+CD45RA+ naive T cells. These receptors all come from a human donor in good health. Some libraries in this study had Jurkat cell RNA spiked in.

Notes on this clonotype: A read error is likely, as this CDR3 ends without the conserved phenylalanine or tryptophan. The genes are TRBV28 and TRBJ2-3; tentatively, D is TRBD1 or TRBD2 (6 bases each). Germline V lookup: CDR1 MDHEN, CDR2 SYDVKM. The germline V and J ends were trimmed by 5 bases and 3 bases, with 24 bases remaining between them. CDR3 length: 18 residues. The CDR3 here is CASSPPVWGARRTDTQYL. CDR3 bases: TGTGCCAGCAGTCCTCCCGTCTGGGGGGCTAGGCGTACAGATACGCAGTATCTT.

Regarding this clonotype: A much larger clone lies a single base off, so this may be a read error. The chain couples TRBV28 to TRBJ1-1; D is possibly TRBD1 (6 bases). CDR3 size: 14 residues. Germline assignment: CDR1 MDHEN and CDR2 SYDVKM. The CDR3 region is CASSELGASTGAFF. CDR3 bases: TGTGCCAGCAGTGAGCTGGGGGCAAGCACTGGAGCTTTCTTT.

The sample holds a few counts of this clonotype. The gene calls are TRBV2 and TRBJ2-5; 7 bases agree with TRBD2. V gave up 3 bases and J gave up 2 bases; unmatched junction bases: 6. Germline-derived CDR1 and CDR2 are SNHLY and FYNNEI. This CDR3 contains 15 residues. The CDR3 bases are TGTGCCAGCAGTGAGAGGGAGCGGGGTCAAGAGACCCAGTACTTC. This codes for CASSERERGQETQYF.

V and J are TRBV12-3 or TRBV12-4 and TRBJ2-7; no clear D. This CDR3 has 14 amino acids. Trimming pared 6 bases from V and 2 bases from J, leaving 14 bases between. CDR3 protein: CASRGPAQAYEQYF. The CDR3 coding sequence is TGTGCCAGCAGAGGCCCGGCCCAGGCCTACGAGCAGTACTTC.

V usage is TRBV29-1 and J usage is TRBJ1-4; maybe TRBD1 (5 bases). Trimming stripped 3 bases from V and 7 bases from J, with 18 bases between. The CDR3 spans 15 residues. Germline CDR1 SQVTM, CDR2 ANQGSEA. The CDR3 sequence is CSVEVRGWGGEKLFF. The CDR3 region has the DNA TGCAGCGTTGAGGTCCGAGGCTGGGGGGGTGAAAAACTGTTTTTT.

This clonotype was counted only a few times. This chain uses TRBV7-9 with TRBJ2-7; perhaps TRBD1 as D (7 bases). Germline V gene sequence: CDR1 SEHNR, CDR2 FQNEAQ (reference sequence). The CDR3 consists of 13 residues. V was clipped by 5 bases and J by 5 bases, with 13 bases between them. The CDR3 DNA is TGTGCCAGCAGCCCCCAGGGGGGCGACGAGCAGTACTTC. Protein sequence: CASSPQGGDEQYF.

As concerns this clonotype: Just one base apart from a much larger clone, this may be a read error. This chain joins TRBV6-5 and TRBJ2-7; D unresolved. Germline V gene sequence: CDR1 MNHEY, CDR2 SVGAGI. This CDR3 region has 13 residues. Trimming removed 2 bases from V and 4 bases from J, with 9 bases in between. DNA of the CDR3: TGTGCCAGCAGTTACGAGGACGTATACGAGCAGTACTTC. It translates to CASSYEDVYEQYF.

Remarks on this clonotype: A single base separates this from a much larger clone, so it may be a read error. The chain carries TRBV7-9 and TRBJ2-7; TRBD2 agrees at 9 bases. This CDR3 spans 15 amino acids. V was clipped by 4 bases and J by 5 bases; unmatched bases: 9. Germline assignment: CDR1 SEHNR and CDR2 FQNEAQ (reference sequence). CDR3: CASSSAGGHSDEQYF. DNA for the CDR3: TGTGCCAGCAGCTCAGCGGGAGGTCATTCCGACGAGCAGTACTTC.

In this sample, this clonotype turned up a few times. CDR3 amino acids: CASSRQAGSYNEQFF. The CDR3 DNA reads TGTGCCAGCAGCCGACAGGCAGGCTCCTACAATGAGCAGTTCTTC. The chain combines TRBV11-2 with TRBJ2-1; D is possibly TRBD1 (6 bases). Germline V gene sequence: CDR1 SGHAT, CDR2 FQNNGV. The germline V and J ends were trimmed by 5 bases and 0 bases, with 11 bases remaining between them. This CDR3 spans 15 amino acids.

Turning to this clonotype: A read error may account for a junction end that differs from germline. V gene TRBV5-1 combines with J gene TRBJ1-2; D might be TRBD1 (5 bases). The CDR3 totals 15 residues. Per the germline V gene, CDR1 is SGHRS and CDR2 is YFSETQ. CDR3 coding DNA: TGCGCCAGCAGCTTGACAGGAGGTACTAACTATGGCTGCACCTTC. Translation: CASSLTGGTNYGCTF.

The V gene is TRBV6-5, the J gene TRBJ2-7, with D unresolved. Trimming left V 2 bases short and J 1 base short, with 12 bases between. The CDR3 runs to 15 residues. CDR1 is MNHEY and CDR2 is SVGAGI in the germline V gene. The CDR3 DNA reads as TGTGCCAGCAGTTACAAGGGCTGGGATTCCTACGAGCAGTACTTC. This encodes CASSYKGWDSYEQYF.

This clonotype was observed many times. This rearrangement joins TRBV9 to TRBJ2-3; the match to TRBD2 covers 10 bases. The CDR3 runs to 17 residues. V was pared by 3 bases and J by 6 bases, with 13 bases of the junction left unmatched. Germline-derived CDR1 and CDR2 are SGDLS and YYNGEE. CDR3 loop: CASSGVLAGGPEDTQYF. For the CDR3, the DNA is TGTGCCAGCAGCGGAGTCTTAGCGGGAGGCCCGGAGGATACGCAGTATTTT.

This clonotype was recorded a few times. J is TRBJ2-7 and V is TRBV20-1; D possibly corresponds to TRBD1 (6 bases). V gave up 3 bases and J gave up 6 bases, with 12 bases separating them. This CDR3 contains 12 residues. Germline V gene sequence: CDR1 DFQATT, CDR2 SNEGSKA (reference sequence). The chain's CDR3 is CSASNQGSEQYF. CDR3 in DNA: TGCAGTGCTAGTAATCAGGGGTCCGAGCAGTACTTC.

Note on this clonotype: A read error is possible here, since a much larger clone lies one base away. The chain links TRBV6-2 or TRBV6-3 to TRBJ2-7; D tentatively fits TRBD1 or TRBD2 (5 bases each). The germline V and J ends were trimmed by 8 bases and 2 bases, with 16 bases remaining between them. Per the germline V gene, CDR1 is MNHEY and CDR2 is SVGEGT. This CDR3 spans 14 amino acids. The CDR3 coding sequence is TGTGCCAGCGGGCCCGGGACGCGAGCCTACGAGCAGTACTTC. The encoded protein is CASGPGTRAYEQYF.

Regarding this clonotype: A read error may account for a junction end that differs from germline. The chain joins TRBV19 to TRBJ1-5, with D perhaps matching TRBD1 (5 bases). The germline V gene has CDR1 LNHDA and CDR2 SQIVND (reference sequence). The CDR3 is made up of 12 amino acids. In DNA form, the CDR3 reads TGTGCCAGTAGTGCAGGGAATCGGCCCCAGCATTTT. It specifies CASSAGNRPQHF.

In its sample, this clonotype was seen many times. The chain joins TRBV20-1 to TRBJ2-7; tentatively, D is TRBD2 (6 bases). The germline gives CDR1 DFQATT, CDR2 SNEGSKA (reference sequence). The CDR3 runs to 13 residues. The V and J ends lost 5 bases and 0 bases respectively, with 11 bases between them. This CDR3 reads CSAWAGSSYEQYF. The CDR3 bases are TGCAGTGCTTGGGCGGGGAGCTCCTACGAGCAGTACTTC.

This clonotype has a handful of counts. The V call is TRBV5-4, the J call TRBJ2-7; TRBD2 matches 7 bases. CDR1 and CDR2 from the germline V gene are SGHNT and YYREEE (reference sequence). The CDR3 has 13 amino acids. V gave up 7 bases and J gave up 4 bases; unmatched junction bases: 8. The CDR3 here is CASARDYLYEQYF. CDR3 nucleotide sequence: TGTGCCAGCGCCAGGGACTACCTTTACGAGCAGTACTTC.

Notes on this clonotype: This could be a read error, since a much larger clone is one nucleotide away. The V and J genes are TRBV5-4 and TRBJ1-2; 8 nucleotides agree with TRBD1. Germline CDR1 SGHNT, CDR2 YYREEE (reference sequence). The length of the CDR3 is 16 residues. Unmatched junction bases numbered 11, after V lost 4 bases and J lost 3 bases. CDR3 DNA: TGTGCCAGCAGCCTTTCAGGGGGCCGCGGGGACTATGGCTACACCTTC. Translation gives CASSLSGGRGDYGYTF. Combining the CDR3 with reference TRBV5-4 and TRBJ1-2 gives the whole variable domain ETGVTQSPTHLIKTRGQQVTLRCSSQSGHNTVSWYQQALGQGPQFIFQYYREEENGRGNFPPRFSGLQFPNYSSELNVNALELDDSALYLCASSLSGGRGDYGYTFGSGTRLTVV.

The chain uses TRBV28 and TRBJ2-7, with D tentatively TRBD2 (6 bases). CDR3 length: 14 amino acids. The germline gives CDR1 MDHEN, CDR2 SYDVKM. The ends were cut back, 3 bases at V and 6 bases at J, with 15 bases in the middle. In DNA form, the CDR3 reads TGTGCCAGCAGTTTGAGCGGGTGGCGCCTCGAGCAGTACTTC. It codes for CASSLSGWRLEQYF.

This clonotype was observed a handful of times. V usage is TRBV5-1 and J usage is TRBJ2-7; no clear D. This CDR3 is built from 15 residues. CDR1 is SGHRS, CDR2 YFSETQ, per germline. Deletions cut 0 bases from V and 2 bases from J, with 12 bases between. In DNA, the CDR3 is TGCGCCAGCAGCTTGGCCACCAGTCAAGCCTACGAGCAGTACTTC. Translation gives CASSLATSQAYEQYF.

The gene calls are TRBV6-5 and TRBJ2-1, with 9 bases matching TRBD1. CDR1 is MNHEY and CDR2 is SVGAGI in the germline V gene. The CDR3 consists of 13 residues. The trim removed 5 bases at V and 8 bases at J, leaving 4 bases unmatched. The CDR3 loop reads CASSGGQGHEQFF. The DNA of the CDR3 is TGTGCCAGCAGTGGCGGACAGGGGCATGAGCAGTTCTTC.

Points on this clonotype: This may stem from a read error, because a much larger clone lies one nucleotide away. CDR3 region: CASSFTGVSYEQCF. For the CDR3, the DNA is TGTGCCAGCAGCTTCACAGGGGTGTCCTACGAGCAGTGCTTC. The chain joins TRBV5-3 to TRBJ2-7, with 7 bases aligning to TRBD1. TRBV5-3 is an open reading frame whose function is uncertain. The CDR3 is made up of 14 amino acids.

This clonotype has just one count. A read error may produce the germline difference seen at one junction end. The CDR3 loop reads CASSRGYEQCF. CDR3 bases: TGCGCCAGCAGTCGGGGCTACGAGCAGTGCTTC. The chain employs TRBV28 and TRBJ2-7; D might be TRBD1 or TRBD2, each matching 5 bases. The CDR3 loop spans 11 amino acids. CDR1 is MDHEN and CDR2 is SYDVKM in the germline V gene.

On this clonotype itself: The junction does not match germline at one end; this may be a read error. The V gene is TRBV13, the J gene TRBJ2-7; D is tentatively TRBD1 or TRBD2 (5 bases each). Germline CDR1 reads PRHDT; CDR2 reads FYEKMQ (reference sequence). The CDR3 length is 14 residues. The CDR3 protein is CASSLDAAGTERYF. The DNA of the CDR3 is TGTGCCAGCAGCTTAGACGCGGCTGGGACCGAGCGGTACTTC.

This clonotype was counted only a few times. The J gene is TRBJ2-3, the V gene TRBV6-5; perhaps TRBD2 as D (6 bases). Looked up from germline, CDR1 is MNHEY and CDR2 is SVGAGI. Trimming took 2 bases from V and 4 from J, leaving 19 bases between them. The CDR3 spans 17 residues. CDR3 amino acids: CASSYTQRLGYADTQYF. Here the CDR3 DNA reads TGTGCCAGCAGTTACACCCAAAGACTAGGATACGCAGATACGCAGTATTTT.

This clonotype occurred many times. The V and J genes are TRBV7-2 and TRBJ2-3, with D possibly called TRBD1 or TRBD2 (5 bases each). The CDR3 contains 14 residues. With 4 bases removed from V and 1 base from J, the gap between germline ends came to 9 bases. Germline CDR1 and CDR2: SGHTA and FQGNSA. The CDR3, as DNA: TGTGCCAGCAGCTGGGACCTCGGCACAGATACGCAGTATTTT. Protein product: CASSWDLGTDTQYF.

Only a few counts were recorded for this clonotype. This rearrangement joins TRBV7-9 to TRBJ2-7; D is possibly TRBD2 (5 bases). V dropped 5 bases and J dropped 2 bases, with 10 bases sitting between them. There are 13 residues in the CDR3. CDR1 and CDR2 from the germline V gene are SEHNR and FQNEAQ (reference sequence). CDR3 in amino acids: CASSQGSTYEQYF. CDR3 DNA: TGTGCCAGCAGCCAAGGGAGCACCTACGAGCAGTACTTC.

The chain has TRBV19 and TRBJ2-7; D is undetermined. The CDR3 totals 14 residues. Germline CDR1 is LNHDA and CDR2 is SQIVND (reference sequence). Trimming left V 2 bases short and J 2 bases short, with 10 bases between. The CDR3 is CASSILYPAYEQYF. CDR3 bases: TGTGCCAGTAGTATACTCTACCCAGCCTACGAGCAGTACTTC.